Below are 28 T cell receptor beta chains sequenced from a single sample in a study of T cells in tuberculosis. Time point in this sample: new active TB diagnosis, blood taken before or within 7 days of starting treatment. Sequencing used immunoSEQ multiplex PCR; TCRdb keeps in-frame clones, though not all of them. The repertoire consists of 30,000 to 40,000 clones, with approximately 94% occurring once and the leading ten covering 9.5% to 12%. This specimen was PBMCs, taken at tuberculosis diagnosis. These receptors all come from an adult with tuberculosis.

This chain links TRBV4-1 with TRBJ2-5; 7 bases agree with TRBD2. The CDR3 covers 15 residues. Germline V gene data show CDR1 as MGHRA and CDR2 as YSYEKL. Germline trimming cut 4 bases from V and 2 bases from J; bases unmatched to any gene: 7. The CDR3 is CASSLSGAGQETQYF. For the CDR3, the DNA is TGCGCCAGCAGCCTCTCGGGAGCGGGGCAAGAGACCCAGTACTTC.

V usage is TRBV2 and J usage is TRBJ2-3, with a weak D call TRBD1 (6 bases). Trimming removed 6 bases at V and 3 bases at J, with 13 bases between. The CDR3 totals 14 residues. Per the germline V gene, CDR1 is SNHLY and CDR2 is FYNNEI. In DNA, the CDR3 is TGTGCCAGCAGACCTCGACAGGATACAGATACGCAGTATTTT. It translates to CASRPRQDTDTQYF.

The V and J genes are TRBV5-1 and TRBJ2-7; a possible D gene is TRBD1 (5 bases). The V gene's germline CDR1 is SGHRS and CDR2 YFSETQ. The CDR3 runs 15 residues. The V end lost 0 bases, the J end lost 1 base, and 11 bases lay between the germline ends. The chain's CDR3 is CASSLETGASYEQYF. The DNA of the CDR3 is TGCGCCAGCAGCTTGGAAACAGGAGCTTCCTACGAGCAGTACTTC.

The rearrangement links TRBV28 to TRBJ2-5; 9 bases fit TRBD1. The CDR3 totals 16 residues. V was clipped by 6 bases and J by 1 base; unmatched bases: 9. Germline V lookup: CDR1 MDHEN, CDR2 SYDVKM. As DNA, the CDR3 is TGTGCCAGCAGCCGAGACAGGGGGGTGTTCCAAGAGACCCAGTACTTC. Translating gives CASSRDRGVFQETQYF.

This sequence joins TRBV4-1 and TRBJ2-3; D gene uncertain. Trimming pared 6 bases from V and 5 bases from J, leaving 12 bases between. The CDR3 length is 13 residues. Germline CDR1 and CDR2: MGHRA and YSYEKL. For the CDR3, the DNA is TGCGCCAGCAGGGCTGCCCTCGAAGATACGCAGTATTTT. This encodes CASRAALEDTQYF.

The chain carries TRBV4-1 and TRBJ2-7, with 9 bases lining up with TRBD1. Germline V gene data show CDR1 as MGHRA and CDR2 as YSYEKL. CDR3 length equals 14 residues. Trimming removed 3 bases from V and 3 bases from J; junction bases left unmatched: 3. The CDR3 here is CASSHPGQGYEQYF. CDR3 DNA sequence: TGCGCCAGCAGCCACCCGGGACAGGGCTACGAGCAGTACTTC.

The V call is TRBV6-5, the J call TRBJ1-2; no reliable D call. V lost 4 bases and J 7 bases, leaving 13 bases between the germline ends. Germline loops: CDR1 MNHEY, CDR2 SVGAGI. The CDR3 has 13 residues. CDR3 in DNA: TGTGCCAGCAGTTCCCGGGGTGACGGTGGCTACACCTTC. Translation gives CASSSRGDGGYTF.

This chain connects TRBV7-3 to TRBJ2-1, with 7 bases lining up with TRBD2. Germline CDR1 reads SGHTA; CDR2 reads FQGTGA. This CDR3 has 16 residues. V lost 3 bases to trimming and J lost 6 bases; unmatched junction nucleotides: 11. The CDR3 region has the DNA TGTGCCAGCAGCTTCGCTGGGGCGGGGGTTGGCAATGAGCAGTTCTTC. Translated, it gives CASSFAGAGVGNEQFF.

The CDR3 DNA is TGTGCCAGCAGCTTGGCCGGGGAGGATGAGCAGTTCTTC. Amino acid sequence: CASSLAGEDEQFF. The chain combines TRBV5-6 with TRBJ2-1; tentatively, D is TRBD2 (6 bases). The V gene lost 0 bases and the J gene lost 8 bases, with 9 bases spanning the gap. CDR1 is SGHDT and CDR2 is YYEEEE in the germline V gene. This CDR3 is built from 13 residues.

The chain joins TRBV7-9 to TRBJ1-1, with 8 nucleotides matching TRBD1. Trimming took 2 bases from V and 2 from J; bases not matched to a gene: 10. CDR1 SEHNR and CDR2 FQNEAQ come from the germline V gene (reference sequence). The CDR3 is 17 amino acids. The CDR3 spells CASSLHWTGTINTEAFF. The CDR3 coding sequence is TGTGCCAGCAGCTTACACTGGACAGGGACGATTAACACTGAAGCTTTCTTT.

J is TRBJ1-2 and V is TRBV4-1; D gene ambiguous. Trimming shortened V by 1 base and J by 7 bases, and 7 bases separated the two germline ends. Germline assignment: CDR1 MGHRA and CDR2 YSYEKL. The CDR3 is made up of 12 amino acids. CDR3 coding DNA: TGCGCCAGCAGCCAAGCAAGTAGTGGCTACACCTTC. Protein product: CASSQASSGYTF.

The chain carries TRBV4-2 and TRBJ1-2; 8 bases match TRBD1. V gave up 4 bases and J gave up 0 bases; unmatched junction bases: 4. Germline CDR1 and CDR2: LGHNA and YNFKEQ. The CDR3 contains 15 residues. The CDR3 nucleotides are TGTGCCAGCAGCCGGGACAGGCCCACTAACTATGGCTACACCTTC. Residues: CASSRDRPTNYGYTF.

This chain joins TRBV19 and TRBJ2-7; 9 nucleotides agree with TRBD2. The CDR3 is made up of 15 amino acids. Germline V gene sequence: CDR1 LNHDA, CDR2 SQIVND (reference sequence). The ends lost 3 bases at V and 5 bases at J; junction bases unmatched: 8. In DNA form, the CDR3 reads TGTGCCAGTAGTATCGCGGGAGGGATGAGCAACGAGCAGTACTTC. Translation: CASSIAGGMSNEQYF.

The V call is TRBV5-1, the J call TRBJ1-4; 8 bases line up with TRBD1. The V gene end was trimmed by 0 bases and the J gene end by 3 bases; junction bases not matched to a gene: 4. In germline, CDR1 is SGHRS, CDR2 YFSETQ. CDR3 size: 16 residues. This CDR3 is CASSLDRGGANEKLFF. Here the CDR3 DNA reads TGCGCCAGCAGCTTGGACAGGGGGGGAGCTAATGAAAAACTGTTTTTT. Looking up the rest from reference TRBV5-1 and TRBJ1-4 gives the full variable domain: KAGVTQTPRYLIKTRGQQVTLSCSPISGHRSVSWYQQTPGQGLQFLFEYFSETQRNKGNFPGRFSGRQFSNSRSEMNVSTLELGDSALYLCASSLDRGGANEKLFFGSGTQLSVL.

The chain has TRBV9 and TRBJ1-3; D may be TRBD1 (6 bases). Germline V gene data show CDR1 as SGDLS and CDR2 as YYNGEE. The length of the CDR3 is 15 residues. V shed 4 bases and J shed 0 bases, with 11 bases lying between them. The CDR3 region is CASSPGQFSGNTIYF. The DNA of the CDR3 is TGTGCCAGCAGCCCAGGACAGTTCTCTGGAAACACCATATATTTT.

There are a few counts of this clone. V and J are TRBV7-9 and TRBJ2-2, with 7 bases identical to TRBD1. Germline values: CDR1 SEHNR, CDR2 FQNEAQ (reference sequence). CDR3 length equals 15 residues. Trimming at V came to 6 bases and at J to 0 bases, leaving 4 bases not matched to a gene. The CDR3 region is CASRPGQANTGELFF. The CDR3 nucleotides read TGTGCCAGCAGACCCGGACAGGCGAACACCGGGGAGCTGTTTTTT.

The chain carries TRBV4-2 and TRBJ2-7; D possibly corresponds to TRBD2 (7 bases). V lost 0 bases, J lost 0 bases, and 12 bases lay in between. The CDR3 is 16 amino acids. The germline V gene encodes CDR1 LGHNA and CDR2 YNFKEQ. CDR3 bases: TGTGCCAGCAGCCAAGAGGCGGGGGCTAGCTCCTACGAGCAGTACTTC. This sequence encodes CASSQEAGASSYEQYF.

This chain connects TRBV7-2 to TRBJ2-3; weak D call: TRBD2 (7 bases). V was clipped by 0 bases and J by 7 bases, with 26 bases between them. The CDR3 runs 19 residues. CDR1 SGHTA and CDR2 FQGNSA come from the germline V gene. The CDR3 sequence is CASSLASQSGRGGRNTQYF. CDR3 DNA: TGTGCCAGCAGCTTAGCCTCCCAATCCGGTAGGGGGGGGCGGAATACGCAGTATTTT.

The chain has TRBV18 and TRBJ2-7, with 9 bases lining up with TRBD2. V lost 2 bases, J lost 2 bases, and 1 base stayed unmatched. The CDR3 contains 14 residues. Germline V CDR1 and CDR2: KGHSH, LQKENI. DNA of the CDR3: TGTGCCAGCTCACCAGCGGGGGGGCCCTACGAGCAGTACTTC. This gives the protein CASSPAGGPYEQYF.

This chain joins TRBV27 and TRBJ1-2; D is perhaps TRBD1 (6 bases). The ends were cut back, 6 bases at V and 5 bases at J, with 19 bases in the middle. The CDR3 is 15 amino acids. CDR1 and CDR2 from the germline V gene are MNHEY and SMNVEV (reference sequence). In nucleotides, the CDR3 is TGTGCCAGCAGCCATAGCCCGACAGGCGGGTATGGCTACACCTTC. As protein: CASSHSPTGGYGYTF.

This chain joins TRBV2 and TRBJ2-2, with TRBD2 identical over 8 bases. The CDR3 has 16 amino acids. The germline gives CDR1 SNHLY, CDR2 FYNNEI. After removal of 10 bases from V and 4 bases from J, the junction contained 14 bases not matched to a gene. The CDR3 region is CATYSRSGGSTGELFF. The DNA for the CDR3 is TGTGCCACCTACTCTAGAAGCGGGGGTAGCACCGGGGAGCTGTTTTTT.

This sequence joins TRBV7-9 and TRBJ2-3; D is undetermined. The CDR3 is made up of 15 amino acids. Germline assignment: CDR1 SEHNR and CDR2 FQNEAQ (reference sequence). Trimming left V 5 bases short and J 2 bases short, with 14 bases between. The CDR3 spells CASSTNLLVTDTQYF. DNA for the CDR3: TGTGCCAGCAGCACAAACCTCTTGGTCACAGATACGCAGTATTTT.

The chain couples TRBV10-3 to TRBJ2-3; 8 positions match TRBD2. The CDR3 runs to 15 residues. The germline gives CDR1 ENHRY, CDR2 SYGVKD. The V gene end was trimmed by 4 bases and the J gene end by 0 bases; junction bases not matched to a gene: 3. The CDR3 loop reads CAISAAGGSTDTQYF. The CDR3, as DNA: TGTGCCATCAGTGCGGCGGGGGGTAGCACAGATACGCAGTATTTT.

This clone was detected only once. The V call is TRBV27, the J call TRBJ2-1; 11 bases align to TRBD2. The CDR3 has 19 residues. The J segment lost 1 base and the V segment lost 5 bases, leaving 13 bases of the junction unmatched. Germline loops: CDR1 MNHEY, CDR2 SMNVEV (reference sequence). In nucleotides, the CDR3 is TGTGCCAGCAGTCCCCCTCTAGCGGGGGGCCTAGATTCCTACAATGAGCAGTTCTTC. Translation: CASSPPLAGGLDSYNEQFF.

CDR3 sequence (DNA): TGTGCCAGCAGTTTATCACTCCACGGACTAGCGGGAGCCCCCTACGAGCAGTACTTC. Protein: CASSLSLHGLAGAPYEQYF. The chain uses TRBV27 and TRBJ2-7; 13 bases line up with TRBD2. The trim removed 0 bases at V and 2 bases at J, leaving 10 bases unmatched. Germline V gives CDR1 MNHEY, CDR2 SMNVEV (reference sequence). CDR3 length equals 19 residues.

The chain combines TRBV15 with TRBJ1-1; TRBD1 matches 8 bases. The CDR3 totals 14 residues. CDR1 and CDR2 (germline): LNHNV, YYDKDF (reference sequence). Unmatched junction bases numbered 3, after V lost 0 bases and J lost 6 bases. CDR3 nucleotide sequence: TGTGCCACCAGCAGAGATCAGGGGGCCGCTGAAGCTTTCTTT. As protein: CATSRDQGAAEAFF.

The chain employs TRBV11-2 and TRBJ2-1; possible D gene TRBD1, 6 bases. Trimming pared 3 bases from V and 6 bases from J, leaving 12 bases between. The CDR3 length is 14 residues. CDR1 is SGHAT, CDR2 FQNNGV, per germline. CDR3 sequence reads: CASSLTGWGNEQFF. Here the CDR3 DNA reads TGTGCCAGCAGCTTGACAGGTTGGGGCAATGAGCAGTTCTTC.

The chain couples TRBV30 to TRBJ2-5; 12 nucleotides match TRBD2. Trimming removed 5 bases from V and 4 bases from J; junction bases left unmatched: 2. Germline values: CDR1 GTSNPN, CDR2 SVGIG (reference sequence). This CDR3 region has 13 residues. CDR3 sequence (DNA): TGTGCCTGGCGGACTAGCGGGGCAGAGACCCAGTACTTC. This encodes CAWRTSGAETQYF.